A single sample is the source of the 15 T cell receptor beta chains below, sequenced in a study of blood T cell repertoires in COVID-19. TCRdb's table, derived via immunoSEQ multiplex PCR, lists solely in-frame clones and lacks some. Of roughly 200,000 clones in the sample, around 90% were seen once. The sequenced sample consisted of PBMCs or T cells enriched from blood (not recorded which). The receptors come from a man under 40 who had recovered from COVID-19.

The chain couples TRBV11-2 to TRBJ2-7; 11 nucleotides match TRBD2. The CDR3 is made up of 15 amino acids. Unmatched junction bases numbered 4, after V lost 3 bases and J lost 3 bases. From germline, CDR1 is SGHAT and CDR2 FQNNGV. CDR3 region: CASSLTSGEIYEQYF. As DNA, the CDR3 is TGTGCCAGCAGCTTGACTAGCGGGGAGATCTACGAGCAGTACTTC.

This clone has more than one count but fewer than ten. This rearrangement joins TRBV5-1 to TRBJ2-5; perhaps TRBD1 as D (6 bases). Germline V lookup: CDR1 SGHRS, CDR2 YFSETQ. V lost 0 bases to trimming and J lost 5 bases, with 20 bases between them. The CDR3 spans 17 residues. Written as DNA, the CDR3 is TGCGCCAGCAGCTTGGCCACCGGACAGAGCCCCCGTGAGACCCAGTACTTC. Residues: CASSLATGQSPRETQYF.

The chain recombines TRBV4-1 with TRBJ1-1; D ambiguous. V lost 4 bases, J lost 4 bases, and 19 bases lay in between. The CDR3 totals 16 residues. Per germline, CDR1 MGHRA and CDR2 YSYEKL. In DNA form, the CDR3 reads TGCGCCAGCAGCCTCCCTCGTAATCAGATTGGCACTGAAGCTTTCTTT. Translating gives CASSLPRNQIGTEAFF.

The rearrangement joins TRBV4-2 to TRBJ2-7; possible D gene TRBD2, 5 bases. Trimming cost V 4 bases and J 3 bases, with 16 bases left between them. From germline, CDR1 is LGHNA and CDR2 YNFKEQ. There are 15 residues in the CDR3. Here the CDR3 reads CASSPHRENNYEQYF. CDR3 DNA: TGTGCCAGCAGCCCGCACCGGGAAAACAACTACGAGCAGTACTTC.

The chain links TRBV30 to TRBJ2-7, with a weak D call TRBD2 (7 bases). V shed 8 bases and J shed 0 bases, with 11 bases lying between them. This CDR3 has 12 amino acids. In germline, CDR1 is GTSNPN, CDR2 SVGIG (reference sequence). CDR3 coding DNA: TGTGCCCGGGGGGCCGACTCCTACGAGCAGTACTTC. Translation: CARGADSYEQYF.

This chain uses TRBV30 with TRBJ2-1, with D possibly matching TRBD2 (6 bases). CDR1 is GTSNPN, CDR2 SVGIG, per germline (reference sequence). V lost 3 bases, J lost 0 bases, and 12 bases lay in between. The CDR3 is 15 residues long. The CDR3 here is CAWRRGGISYNEQFF. CDR3 nucleotide sequence: TGTGCCTGGAGACGGGGCGGGATCTCCTACAATGAGCAGTTCTTC.

The rearrangement uses TRBV4-1 and TRBJ2-2; 11 positions agree with TRBD2. This CDR3 spans 15 amino acids. The germline V gene has CDR1 MGHRA and CDR2 YSYEKL. Trimming took 3 bases from V and 6 from J; bases not matched to a gene: 3. The CDR3 nucleotides read TGCGCCAGCAGCCATAGCGGGGGGGCGTCCGGGGAGCTGTTTTTT. Its protein is CASSHSGGASGELFF.

The chain joins TRBV30 to TRBJ1-2; 8 nucleotides match TRBD1. CDR1 is GTSNPN, CDR2 SVGIG, per germline (reference sequence). This CDR3 contains 13 residues. Trimming removed 3 bases from V and 7 bases from J; junction bases left unmatched: 7. CDR3 in amino acids: CAWRGQGDIGYTF. For the CDR3, the DNA is TGTGCCTGGAGAGGACAGGGAGATATTGGCTACACCTTC.

The count of this clone is one. The chain employs TRBV3-1 (or the pseudogene TRBV3-2) and TRBJ1-2, with 9 bases identical to TRBD1. Germline V lookup: CDR1 LGHDT, CDR2 YNNKEL (reference sequence). The CDR3 has 14 amino acids. V shed 4 bases, J shed 1 base, and the junction held 1 base outside the gene matches. The CDR3 DNA reads TGTGCCAGCAGCCGGGGACAGGGTAACTATGGCTACACCTTC. It translates to CASSRGQGNYGYTF.

This clone came up a few times. The rearrangement joins TRBV6-6 to TRBJ1-4; a weak D match, TRBD1 (5 bases). V lost 8 bases and J 5 bases, leaving 12 bases between the germline ends. CDR1 is MNHNY and CDR2 is SVGAGI in the germline V gene (reference sequence). CDR3 size: 13 residues. CDR3 sequence (DNA): TGTGCCAGCTGGGGGGGGAAAAATGAAAAACTGTTTTTT. Amino acid sequence: CASWGGKNEKLFF.

The CDR3 sequence is CASNRGQETQYF. In DNA, the CDR3 is TGTGCCAGCAACAGGGGCCAAGAGACCCAGTACTTC. This chain links TRBV12-3 or TRBV12-4 with TRBJ2-5, with 7 bases that match TRBD1. CDR3 length: 12 residues. After removal of 7 bases from V and 1 base from J, the junction contained 0 bases not matched to a gene.

This chain links TRBV13 with TRBJ1-2; 7 bases are a match to TRBD1. This CDR3 has 14 amino acids. The ends lost 6 bases at V and 5 bases at J; junction bases unmatched: 9. CDR1 is PRHDT and CDR2 is FYEKMQ in the germline V gene (reference sequence). This CDR3 reads CASSRQGIVYGYTF. The CDR3 nucleotides are TGTGCCAGCAGTCGACAGGGAATTGTGTATGGCTACACCTTC.

The genes are TRBV5-8 and TRBJ1-4, with D perhaps matching TRBD1 (6 bases). Per the germline V gene, CDR1 is SGHTS and CDR2 is YDEGEE. Trimming removed 1 base at V and 5 bases at J, with 12 bases between. The CDR3 has 15 residues. Here the CDR3 reads CASSLFDGQNEKLFF. The DNA for the CDR3 is TGTGCCAGCAGCTTGTTTGATGGACAGAATGAAAAACTGTTTTTT.

This clone was observed a single time. The chain employs TRBV6-2 or TRBV6-3 and TRBJ2-7, with 10 bases identical to TRBD1. Germline V gene data show CDR1 as MNHEY and CDR2 as SVGEGT. V was clipped by 5 bases and J by 7 bases; unmatched bases: 2. The CDR3 is 12 amino acids. The CDR3 bases are TGTGCCAGCAGTGGGACAGGGGATGAGCAGTACTTC. This gives the protein CASSGTGDEQYF.

CDR3 residues: CASSKQRNTEAFF. The CDR3 nucleotides are TGTGCCAGCAGTAAACAGAGGAACACTGAAGCTTTCTTT. The rearrangement links TRBV28 to TRBJ1-1; D remains ambiguous. V shed 5 bases and J shed 1 base, with 8 bases lying between them. Germline-derived CDR1 and CDR2 are MDHEN and SYDVKM. CDR3 size: 13 residues.